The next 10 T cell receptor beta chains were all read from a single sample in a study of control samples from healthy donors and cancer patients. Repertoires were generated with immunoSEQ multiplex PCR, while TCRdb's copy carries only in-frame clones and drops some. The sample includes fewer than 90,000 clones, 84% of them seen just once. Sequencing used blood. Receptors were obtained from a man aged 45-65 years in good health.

For the CDR3, the DNA is TGTGCCAGCAGCCACACCGACAGGGAATCCTATGGCTACACCTTC. It specifies CASSHTDRESYGYTF. The rearrangement uses TRBV3-1 (or the pseudogene TRBV3-2) and TRBJ1-2; TRBD1 matches 7 bases. CDR1 LGHDT and CDR2 YNNKEL come from the germline V gene (reference sequence). J was trimmed by 4 bases and V by 3 bases; bases with no gene match: 8. The CDR3 runs 15 residues.

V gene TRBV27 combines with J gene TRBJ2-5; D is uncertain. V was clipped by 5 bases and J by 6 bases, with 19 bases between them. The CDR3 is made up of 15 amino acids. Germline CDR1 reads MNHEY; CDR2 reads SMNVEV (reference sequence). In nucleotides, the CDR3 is TGTGCCAGCAGTCCCCGACTGCTACCTATGAAGACCCAGTACTTC. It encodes CASSPRLLPMKTQYF.

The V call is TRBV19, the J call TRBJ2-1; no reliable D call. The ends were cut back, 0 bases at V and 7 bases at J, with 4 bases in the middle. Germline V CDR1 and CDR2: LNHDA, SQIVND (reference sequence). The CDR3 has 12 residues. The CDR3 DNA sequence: TGTGCCAGTAGTATAGAGATGAATGAGCAGTTCTTC. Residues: CASSIEMNEQFF. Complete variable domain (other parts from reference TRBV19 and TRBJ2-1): DGGITQSPKYLFRKEGQNVTLSCEQNLNHDAMYWYRQDPGQGLRLIYYSQIVNDFQKGDIAEGYSVSREKKESFPLTVTSAQKNPTAFYLCASSIEMNEQFFGPGTRLTVL.

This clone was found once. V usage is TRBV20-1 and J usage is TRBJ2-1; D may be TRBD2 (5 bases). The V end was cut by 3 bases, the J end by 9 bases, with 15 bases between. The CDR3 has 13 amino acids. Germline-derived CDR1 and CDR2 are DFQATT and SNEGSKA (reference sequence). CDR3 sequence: CSASKDPAGEQFF. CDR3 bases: TGCAGTGCTAGTAAGGACCCTGCGGGTGAGCAGTTCTTC.

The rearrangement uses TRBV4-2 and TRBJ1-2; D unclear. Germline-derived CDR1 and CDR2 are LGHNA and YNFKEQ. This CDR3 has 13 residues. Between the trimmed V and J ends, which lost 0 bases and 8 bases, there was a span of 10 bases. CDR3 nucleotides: TGTGCCAGCAGCCAAGATCCACGTTCGGGCTACACCTTC. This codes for CASSQDPRSGYTF.

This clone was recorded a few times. The CDR3 here is CASSIEARAGGYTF. The CDR3 region has the DNA TGTGCCAGTAGTATAGAGGCCAGGGCAGGAGGCTACACCTTC. The V call is TRBV19, the J call TRBJ1-2, with D maybe TRBD1 (5 bases). CDR1 is LNHDA and CDR2 is SQIVND in the germline V gene (reference sequence). The V gene lost 0 bases and the J gene lost 8 bases, with 13 bases spanning the gap. The CDR3 is 14 amino acids.

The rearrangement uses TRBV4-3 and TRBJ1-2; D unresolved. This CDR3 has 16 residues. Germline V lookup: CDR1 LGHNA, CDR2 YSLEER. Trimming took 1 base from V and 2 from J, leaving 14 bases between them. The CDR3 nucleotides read TGCGCCAGCAGCCAAGGATCAGGACCCTGGAACTATGGCTACACCTTC. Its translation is CASSQGSGPWNYGYTF.

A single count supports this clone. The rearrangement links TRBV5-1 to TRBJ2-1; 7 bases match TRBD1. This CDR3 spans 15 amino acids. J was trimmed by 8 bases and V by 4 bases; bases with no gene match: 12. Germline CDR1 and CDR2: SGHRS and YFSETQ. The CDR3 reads CASSPRATQGDEQFF. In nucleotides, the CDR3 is TGCGCCAGCAGCCCCCGGGCTACGCAGGGGGATGAGCAGTTCTTC.

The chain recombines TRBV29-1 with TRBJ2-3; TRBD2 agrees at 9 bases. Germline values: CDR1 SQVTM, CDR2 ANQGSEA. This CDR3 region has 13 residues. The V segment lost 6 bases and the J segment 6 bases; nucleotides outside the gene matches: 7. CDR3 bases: TGCAGCGTCGCGGGACTAGCCCTCGATACGCAGTATTTT. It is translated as CSVAGLALDTQYF.

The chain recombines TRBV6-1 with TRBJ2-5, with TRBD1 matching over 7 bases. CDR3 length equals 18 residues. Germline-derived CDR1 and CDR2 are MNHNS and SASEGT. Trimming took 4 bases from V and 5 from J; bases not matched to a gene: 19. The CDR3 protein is CASSAAGGSQAGRETQYF. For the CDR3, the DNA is TGTGCCAGCAGTGCGGCAGGGGGTTCCCAGGCAGGCAGGGAGACCCAGTACTTC.